This is a list of T cell receptor beta chains from one sample in a study of T cell responses to AZD1222 COVID-19 vaccine. Generated by immunoSEQ multiplex PCR, the TCRdb table keeps only in-frame clones and is missing some. The data show approximately 130,000 clones, 89% seen once. Sequenced material: peripheral blood, taken 28 days after the second AZD1222 dose. These receptor sequences come from an adult who received the AZD1222 COVID-19 vaccine. The CDR3 runs from the conserved cysteine through the conserved F or W. D genes are given only for firm matches. Clone size is stated in some rows and not others, as once, few, many or a class when expanded.

>TRBJ1-1|-|TRBD1|TRBV5-1
CASRLDRDTEAFF
TGCGCCAGCAGACTCGACAGGGACACTGAAGCTTTCTTT
>TRBJ2-1|-|TRBD2|TRBV9
CASSVGGGAGNEQFF
TGTGCCAGCAGCGTAGGCGGGGGGGCCGGGAATGAGCAGTTCTTC
>TRBJ1-5|few|-|TRBV4-1
CASSQVLPGGSNQPQHF
TGCGCCAGCAGCCAAGTACTACCTGGCGGTAGCAATCAGCCCCAGCATTTT
>TRBJ1-4|few|-|TRBV20-1
CSAHDGEKLFF
TGCAGTGCTCATGACGGAGAAAAACTGTTTTTT
>TRBJ2-2|-|-|TRBV7-6
CASSSSQGSIGELFF
TGTGCCAGCAGCTCTTCCCAGGGGAGCATCGGGGAGCTGTTTTTT
>TRBJ1-1|-|-|TRBV11-2
CASSLWDEAFF
TGTGCCAGCAGCTTATGGGACGAAGCTTTCTTT
>TRBJ1-2|-|TRBD1|TRBV5-1
CASSPQGEGYTF
TGCGCCAGCAGCCCGCAGGGGGAGGGCTACACCTTC
>TRBJ1-2|many|-|TRBV18
CASSPLADANYGYTF
TGTGCCAGCTCACCGTTGGCAGACGCCAACTATGGCTACACCTTC
>TRBJ1-1|-|-|TRBV11-2
CASSLGQVISGTEAFF
TGTGCCAGCAGCTTAGGACAGGTCATTTCAGGCACTGAAGCTTTCTTT
>TRBJ2-5|-|-|TRBV2
CASSEDRVGQETQYF
TGTGCCAGCAGTGAAGACAGGGTAGGACAAGAGACCCAGTACTTC
>TRBJ2-4|-|-|TRBV5-1
CASSLDRAGTKNIQYF
TGCGCCAGCAGCTTGGACAGGGCTGGGACCAAAAACATTCAGTACTTC
>TRBJ1-1|once|-|TRBV6-4
CASSALGGTEAFF
TGTGCCAGCAGTGCCCTGGGAGGCACTGAAGCTTTCTTT
>TRBJ1-5|-|TRBD1|TRBV7-2
CASSLEIQGNQPQHF
TGTGCCAGCAGCTTAGAAATACAGGGGAACCAGCCCCAGCATTTT
>TRBJ2-3|-|TRBD2|TRBV6-2/TRBV6-3
CASSLPTSGYTDTQYF
TGTGCCAGCAGTCTCCCGACTAGCGGGTACACAGATACGCAGTATTTT
>TRBJ2-7|-|-|TRBV5-6
CASSLRAYEQYF
TGTGCCAGCAGCTTGCGGGCCTACGAGCAGTACTTC
>TRBJ1-2|-|-|TRBV29-1
CSVEGWTRYGYTF
TGCAGCGTTGAAGGCTGGACTCGGTATGGCTACACCTTC
>TRBJ1-5|-|-|TRBV7-8
CASSLGAVGGYQPQHF
TGTGCCAGCAGCTTGGGGGCCGTCGGGGGGTATCAGCCCCAGCATTTT
>TRBJ2-1|-|-|TRBV3-1/TRBV3-2
CASSRNLDNEQFF
TGTGCCAGCAGTCGGAACTTAGACAATGAGCAGTTCTTC
>TRBJ1-2|-|-|TRBV3-1/TRBV3-2
CASSRDTNYGYTF
TGTGCCAGCAGCCGGGACACCAACTATGGCTACACCTTC